These T cell receptor beta chains were read from a single sample in a study of early T cells in non-severe SARS-CoV-2 infection. TCRdb reanalysed the 5' RACE reads using MiXCR and keeps one entry per CDR3 protein. The data show around 35,000 distinct CDR3 sequences, with over 5% seen just once and 5.9% held by the top ten. The specimen sequenced was whole blood. Receptors originate from an adult who was a healthcare worker with PCR-confirmed SARS-CoV-2 infection or an uninfected control (not recorded which). The conserved cysteine and the conserved F or W are not part of the CDR3 here. The D gene is left open where the match is weak. Only some rows state a clone size, as once, few, many or a class for expanded clones.

j_call,d_call,v_call,clone_size,cdr3_aa
TRBJ1-2,.,TRBV7-2,many,ASSPQGGSLH
TRBJ1-1,TRBD1,TRBV13,many,ASSWDRRNTEAF
TRBJ1-1,.,TRBV5-1,.,ASIENPFFMNTEAF
TRBJ2-7,.,TRBV11-2,many,ASSFTQRTYEQY
TRBJ1-1,.,TRBV6-5,.,ASSYIVALKTFPNTEAF
TRBJ2-1,TRBD2,TRBV20-1,few,SANPYRLAGNEQF
TRBJ2-7,TRBD1,TRBV4-1,many,ASSQERRDRGYEQY
TRBJ2-2,.,TRBV7-8,.,ASSLDRELF
TRBJ2-6,.,TRBV6-2/TRBV6-3,many,ASGTTGANVLT
TRBJ1-5,TRBD1,TRBV5-1,many,ASSLDPGQGGSQPQH
TRBJ1-1,.,TRBV6-2/TRBV6-3,many,ASSYLRFVGAEAF
TRBJ1-1,TRBD1,TRBV4-3,many,ASSQLKTGDAEAF
TRBJ2-1,TRBD2,TRBV11-2,few,ASSFVSGRGGNEQF
TRBJ2-3,TRBD2,TRBV6-6,.,ASSYSGLAGDTQY
TRBJ2-7,TRBD1,TRBV6-5,.,ASSYSIVGQGLYEQY
TRBJ2-6,TRBD2,TRBV9,few,ASSVLGLAGGPSGANVLT
TRBJ2-5,.,TRBV11-2,few,ASSLRKPRAETQY
TRBJ2-3,TRBD2,TRBV20-1,.,SANGLASDTQY
TRBJ1-5,.,TRBV6-1,many,ASSDRGGQPQH
TRBJ2-1,.,TRBV11-2,many,ASSENSANYNEQF
TRBJ2-5,.,TRBV4-3,many,ASSVEAGAQETQY
TRBJ1-6,.,TRBV7-8,many,ASSLEQLEVSPLH
TRBJ2-3,TRBD2,TRBV12-3/TRBV12-4,.,ASSFGGGPSDTQY
TRBJ1-1,.,TRBV18,few,ASSAMNTEAF
TRBJ1-1,TRBD1,TRBV7-8,many,ASSWVDRESEAF
TRBJ2-5,.,TRBV14,many,ASSQDIWETQY